Presented here are 8 T cell receptor beta chains from one specimen sequenced in a study of shared clonotypes between healthy human individuals. Naive CD8 cells were CD45RO-negative, positively selected for CCR7, excluding terminally differentiated effector memory CD45RA+ cells. Sequencing was performed with immunoSEQ multiplex PCR; in TCRdb, only in-frame clones are kept and a portion is missing. The sample lists approximately 740,000 clones, more than 85% occurring once. Sequenced: naive CD8+ T cells sorted from blood. These receptors all come from a young man in good health.

The chain is built from TRBV28 and TRBJ2-7, with 7 nucleotides matching TRBD1. This CDR3 has 14 residues. The J segment lost 3 bases and the V segment lost 5 bases, leaving 7 bases of the junction unmatched. Per the germline V gene, CDR1 is MDHEN and CDR2 is SYDVKM. The CDR3 sequence: CASSPQGDGYEQYF. The CDR3 DNA reads TGTGCCAGCAGTCCCCAGGGGGACGGCTACGAGCAGTACTTC.

The J gene is TRBJ1-4, the V gene TRBV2; no definite D call. Germline V gene data show CDR1 as SNHLY and CDR2 as FYNNEI. The V gene lost 5 bases and the J gene lost 8 bases, with 3 bases spanning the gap. The CDR3 spans 10 residues. The CDR3 DNA follows: TGTGCCAGCAGTAGCGAAAAACTGTTTTTT. The encoded protein is CASSSEKLFF. Drawing the rest from reference TRBV2 and TRBJ1-4, the complete variable domain is EPEVTQTPSHQVTQMGQEVILRCVPISNHLYFYWYRQILGQKVEFLVSFYNNEISEKSEIFDDQFSVERPDGSNFTLKIRSTKLEDSAMYFCASSSEKLFFGSGTQLSVL.

The sample holds one count of this clone. The rearrangement links TRBV6-4 to TRBJ2-1, with a possible D match to TRBD1 (6 bases). V was trimmed by 4 bases and J by 1 base, leaving 17 bases between them. Germline values: CDR1 MRHNA, CDR2 SNTAGT. The CDR3 has 17 residues. The CDR3 loop reads CASSVEDSRISYNEQFF. CDR3 DNA: TGTGCCAGCAGTGTTGAGGACAGTCGAATTTCCTACAATGAGCAGTTCTTC.

The chain employs TRBV5-5 and TRBJ2-1; D remains ambiguous. Germline CDR1 and CDR2: SGHKS and YYEKEE (reference sequence). The CDR3 consists of 13 residues. Trimming removed 1 base at V and 3 bases at J, with 5 bases between. Here the CDR3 reads CASSLTNYNEQFF. The CDR3 region has the DNA TGTGCCAGCAGCTTGACCAACTACAATGAGCAGTTCTTC.

V and J are TRBV19 and TRBJ2-7, with 7 bases matching TRBD1. The CDR3 is 18 residues long. Losses at the gene ends were 8 bases for V and 6 bases for J; bases not matched to a gene: 25. Germline V gives CDR1 LNHDA, CDR2 SQIVND (reference sequence). CDR3 DNA sequence: TGTGCCAGTGGGAAAAGAGTAGCTTCGACAGGGAACCTGTCCGAGCAGTACTTC. Its protein is CASGKRVASTGNLSEQYF.

The chain combines TRBV5-1 with TRBJ1-2, with D hard to call. The CDR3 has 14 amino acids. The germline V gene has CDR1 SGHRS and CDR2 YFSETQ. Trimming took 0 bases from V and 4 from J, leaving 10 bases between them. Here the CDR3 DNA reads TGCGCCAGCAGCTTGGGAGCAGACTTCTATGGCTACACCTTC. This gives the protein CASSLGADFYGYTF.

J is TRBJ2-7 and V is TRBV7-9, with 11 bases identical to TRBD2. This CDR3 is built from 18 residues. The trim removed 5 bases at V and 0 bases at J, leaving 12 bases unmatched. Germline V gene lookup returns CDR1 SEHNR and CDR2 FQNEAQ (reference sequence). The CDR3 spells CASSRGDSGRDRSYEQYF. The CDR3 DNA sequence: TGTGCCAGCAGCCGCGGTGATAGCGGGAGGGACCGCTCCTACGAGCAGTACTTC.

V gene TRBV11-2 combines with J gene TRBJ2-7; no clear D. The CDR3 extends over 13 amino acids. Trimming took 1 base from V and 3 from J, leaving 7 bases between them. Germline V gene lookup returns CDR1 SGHAT and CDR2 FQNNGV. The CDR3 spells CASSLGPVYEQYF. The CDR3 DNA follows: TGTGCCAGCAGCTTAGGTCCAGTCTACGAGCAGTACTTC. The full variable domain, with the rest looked up from reference TRBV11-2 and TRBJ2-7, is EAGVAQSPRYKIIEKRQSVAFWCNPISGHATLYWYQQILGQGPKLLIQFQNNGVVDDSQLPKDRFSAERLKGVDSTLKIQPAKLEDSAVYLCASSLGPVYEQYFGPGTRLTVT.